The 27 T cell receptor beta chains below all came from one sample that was sequenced in a study of OX40 agonist ivuxolimab in advanced cancers. Clones were sequenced by immunoSEQ multiplex PCR, and TCRdb holds only the in-frame ones, with some missing. The sample lists about 51,000 clones, more than 70% occurring once. The sequencing here drew on CD4+ or CD8+ T cells sorted from blood, taken in a trial of the OX40 agonist ivuxolimab. The source is an adult with an advanced solid tumor such as melanoma, head and neck, liver or kidney cancer.

J is TRBJ2-3 and V is TRBV6-1; possible D gene TRBD2, 5 bases. This CDR3 region has 14 residues. Trimming left V 6 bases short and J 2 bases short, with 12 bases between. Germline V gene lookup returns CDR1 MNHNS and CDR2 SASEGT. The CDR3 nucleotides are TGTGCCAGCAGGCCAGTCCGGGACACAGATACGCAGTATTTT. This codes for CASRPVRDTDTQYF.

The CDR3: CASNSVIDGELFF. The DNA of the CDR3 is TGTGCCAGCAACTCTGTCATCGACGGGGAGCTGTTTTTT. This chain joins TRBV9 and TRBJ2-2, with D uncertain. Germline CDR1 and CDR2: SGDLS and YYNGEE. Trimming left V 6 bases short and J 7 bases short, with 13 bases between. This CDR3 has 13 amino acids.

The V gene is TRBV28, the J gene TRBJ1-1, with D possibly being TRBD1 (6 bases). CDR3 length equals 11 residues. V was pared by 10 bases and J by 6 bases, with 12 bases between. CDR1 is MDHEN, CDR2 SYDVKM, per germline. The CDR3 nucleotides are TGTGCCATACAGGGAATGGCTGAAGCTTTCTTT. As protein: CAIQGMAEAFF.

The chain combines TRBV30 with TRBJ1-2; D not certain. The CDR3 contains 13 residues. V dropped 4 bases and J dropped 8 bases, with 17 bases sitting between them. The V gene's germline CDR1 is GTSNPN and CDR2 SVGIG (reference sequence). CDR3: CAWTRLGRRGYTF. The CDR3 region has the DNA TGTGCCTGGACTCGCCTTGGGAGAAGGGGCTACACCTTC.

The chain employs TRBV18 and TRBJ1-5, with 10 bases lining up with TRBD1. V was clipped by 5 bases and J by 3 bases; unmatched bases: 7. Looked up from germline, CDR1 is KGHSH and CDR2 is LQKENI. This CDR3 is built from 16 residues. CDR3 protein: CASSGGQGSINQPQHF. The CDR3 DNA follows: TGTGCCAGCTCAGGGGGACAGGGGTCTATCAATCAGCCCCAGCATTTT.

The V and J genes are TRBV7-6 and TRBJ2-7; 8 bases are a match to TRBD1. The CDR3 has 16 amino acids. Germline V CDR1 and CDR2: SGHVS, FNYEAQ. The ends lost 4 bases at V and 4 bases at J; junction bases unmatched: 12. The CDR3 DNA reads TGTGCCAGCAGCTCACAAGTACCCGGGACAGGATACGAGCAGTACTTC. This gives the protein CASSSQVPGTGYEQYF.

The chain combines TRBV28 with TRBJ2-7; a possible D gene is TRBD1 (6 bases). The CDR3 consists of 15 residues. The V end lost 3 bases, the J end lost 1 base, and 13 bases lay between the germline ends. Per the germline V gene, CDR1 is MDHEN and CDR2 is SYDVKM. The CDR3 region has the DNA TGTGCCAGCAGTTTTAACAGGGCGAAATCCTACGAGCAGTACTTC. Its translation is CASSFNRAKSYEQYF. Supplemented by reference TRBV28 and TRBJ2-7, the full variable domain reads DVKVTQSSRYLVKRTGEKVFLECVQDMDHENMFWYRQDPGLGLRLIYFSYDVKMKEKGDIPEGYSVSREKKERFSLILESASTNQTSMYLCASSFNRAKSYEQYFGPGTRLTVT.

Comment on this clone: Other nucleotide sequences from this sample produce the same CDR3. The chain recombines TRBV18 with TRBJ2-3, with 8 bases fitting TRBD1. The CDR3 extends over 14 amino acids. V was pared by 3 bases and J by 4 bases, with 3 bases of the junction left unmatched. Germline V lookup: CDR1 KGHSH, CDR2 LQKENI. CDR3 sequence (DNA): TGTGCCAGCTCACCTGGACAGGGTCCAGATACGCAGTATTTT. This translates into CASSPGQGPDTQYF.

V and J are TRBV30 and TRBJ1-2, with unresolved D. The CDR3 has 12 residues. Germline CDR1 is GTSNPN and CDR2 is SVGIG (reference sequence). Between the trimmed V and J ends, which lost 3 bases and 6 bases, there was a span of 11 bases. CDR3 sequence: CAWSPEWNGYTF. DNA for the CDR3: TGTGCCTGGAGCCCAGAGTGGAATGGCTACACCTTC.

V is TRBV7-3 and J is TRBJ2-2; possible D gene TRBD2, 6 bases. CDR3 length: 15 residues. V gave up 3 bases and J gave up 4 bases, with 12 bases separating them. In germline, CDR1 is SGHTA, CDR2 FQGTGA. DNA for the CDR3: TGTGCCAGCAGCTTTGCGGGACGGGGCACCGGGGAGCTGTTTTTT. Its translation is CASSFAGRGTGELFF. The variable domain in full, completed from reference TRBV7-3 and TRBJ2-2, reads GAGVSQTPSNKVTEKGKYVELRCDPISGHTALYWYRQSLGQGPEFLIYFQGTGAADDSGLPNDRFFAVRPEGSVSTLKIQRTERGDSAVYLCASSFAGRGTGELFFGEGSRLTVL.

The CDR3 DNA reads as TGTGCCAGCAGTTTCCAGGCGGGCCCGGGCACCTTC. Its translation is CASSFQAGPGTF. V is TRBV5-4 and J is TRBJ1-2; D call uncertain. The V end lost 5 bases, the J end lost 13 bases, and 18 bases lay between the germline ends. Germline V gene sequence: CDR1 SGHNT, CDR2 YYREEE (reference sequence). The CDR3 has 12 residues.

For the CDR3, the DNA is TGTGCCAGCAGTACACAGGGAGGAGGGTTCGGCTACACCTTC. Translated: CASSTQGGGFGYTF. V and J are TRBV28 and TRBJ1-2; D is possibly TRBD1 (6 bases). Between the trimmed V and J ends, which lost 5 bases and 8 bases, there was a span of 18 bases. The CDR3 consists of 14 residues. The V gene's germline CDR1 is MDHEN and CDR2 SYDVKM.

This rearrangement joins TRBV5-1 to TRBJ1-5; tentatively, D is TRBD1 (5 bases). The CDR3 contains 15 residues. CDR1 is SGHRS and CDR2 is YFSETQ in the germline V gene. The germline V and J ends were trimmed by 0 bases and 0 bases, with 7 bases remaining between them. As DNA, the CDR3 is TGCGCCAGCAGCTTGGAGGGGTTTAGCAATCAGCCCCAGCATTTT. Translated, it gives CASSLEGFSNQPQHF.

V and J are TRBV19 and TRBJ1-5; perhaps TRBD1 as D (6 bases). The germline V gene encodes CDR1 LNHDA and CDR2 SQIVND (reference sequence). V lost 3 bases, J lost 4 bases, and 16 bases lay in between. The CDR3 is made up of 16 amino acids. Here the CDR3 reads CASSILAGGGNQPQHF. The DNA of the CDR3 is TGTGCCAGTAGTATCTTAGCGGGGGGCGGTAATCAGCCCCAGCATTTT.

The V and J genes are TRBV7-9 and TRBJ1-1; D not resolved. This CDR3 has 15 residues. CDR1 is SEHNR and CDR2 is FQNEAQ in the germline V gene (reference sequence). V gave up 2 bases and J gave up 1 base, with 11 bases separating them. The CDR3 region is CASSLSRTKNTEAFF. Here the CDR3 DNA reads TGTGCCAGCAGCTTAAGCAGGACTAAGAACACTGAAGCTTTCTTT.

The J gene is TRBJ1-5, the V gene TRBV19, with D perhaps TRBD1 (6 bases). With 1 base removed from V and 2 bases from J, the gap between germline ends came to 9 bases. The CDR3 has 15 residues. CDR1 and CDR2 from the germline V gene are LNHDA and SQIVND (reference sequence). CDR3 sequence reads: CASSIASGGNQPQHF. The CDR3 DNA sequence: TGTGCCAGTAGTATAGCATCAGGGGGCAATCAGCCCCAGCATTTT.

This clone occurred a few times. The chain recombines TRBV29-1 with TRBJ2-1; possibly TRBD1 or TRBD2 for D (5 bases each). In germline, CDR1 is SQVTM, CDR2 ANQGSEA. Trimming left V 4 bases short and J 1 base short, with 14 bases between. The CDR3 contains 15 residues. CDR3 amino acids: CSVGGGVASYNEQFF. The CDR3 coding sequence is TGCAGCGTTGGGGGCGGAGTAGCGTCCTACAATGAGCAGTTCTTC.

The gene calls are TRBV28 and TRBJ1-2; 10 bases agree with TRBD1. There are 18 residues in the CDR3. From germline, CDR1 is MDHEN and CDR2 SYDVKM. Trimming at V came to 6 bases and at J to 2 bases, leaving 15 bases not matched to a gene. The CDR3 DNA reads TGTGCCAGCAGCTCTTCGGACAGGGGGATTCAGAGAAACTATGGCTACACCTTC. It specifies CASSSSDRGIQRNYGYTF.

This CDR3 is CASSLWPAYGYTF. The CDR3 DNA is TGTGCCAGCAGCTTGTGGCCGGCCTATGGCTACACCTTC. J is TRBJ1-2 and V is TRBV5-4; the D is unclear. Germline CDR1 reads SGHNT; CDR2 reads YYREEE (reference sequence). CDR3 length: 13 amino acids. Trimming cost V 1 base and J 4 bases, with 8 bases left between them.

Only a few counts were recorded for this clone. This chain connects TRBV15 to TRBJ2-7; a possible D gene is TRBD2 (6 bases). The CDR3 covers 14 residues. Deletions cut 1 base from V and 3 bases from J, with 10 bases between. Germline V gene sequence: CDR1 LNHNV, CDR2 YYDKDF (reference sequence). CDR3 sequence: CATSRAGLNYEQYF. CDR3 DNA: TGTGCCACCAGCAGAGCCGGACTAAACTACGAGCAGTACTTC.

The V gene is TRBV29-1, the J gene TRBJ1-1; D is ambiguous. The CDR3 is 13 residues long. The ends were cut back, 4 bases at V and 5 bases at J, with 14 bases in the middle. Germline values: CDR1 SQVTM, CDR2 ANQGSEA. The CDR3 sequence is CSVAFAFHTEAFF. The CDR3, as DNA: TGCAGCGTTGCGTTCGCCTTCCATACTGAAGCTTTCTTT.

The CDR3 here is CASSLGGSGDQPQHF. CDR3 DNA sequence: TGCGCCAGCAGCTTGGGAGGGTCAGGGGATCAGCCCCAGCATTTT. The rearrangement links TRBV5-1 to TRBJ1-5; D may be TRBD1 (6 bases). Trimming took off 0 bases at V and 5 bases at J, with 12 bases between the two ends. The CDR3 spans 15 residues. The germline CDR1 and CDR2 sequences are SGHRS and YFSETQ.

This chain connects TRBV19 to TRBJ1-2; D unresolved. V was shortened by 4 bases and J by 1 base, with 13 bases between the two germline ends. The CDR3 loop spans 15 amino acids. The V gene's germline CDR1 is LNHDA and CDR2 SQIVND (reference sequence). CDR3 amino acids: CASSTSRDLNYGYTF. DNA of the CDR3: TGTGCCAGTAGTACCTCCAGAGACCTTAACTATGGCTACACCTTC.

This chain joins TRBV1 and TRBJ1-3. TRBV1 is shown as a pseudogene. This CDR3 is built from 19 residues. CDR3 sequence (DNA): TGCACCAGCAGCCAAGAGAGGGGCGGGGACCGAAGCTCTGGAAACACCATATATTTT. Translating gives CTSSQERGGDRSSGNTIYF.

The chain carries TRBV6-5 and TRBJ2-5; 10 nucleotides line up with TRBD2. The CDR3 is 15 residues long. V was pared by 6 bases and J by 1 base, with 5 bases of the junction left unmatched. In germline, CDR1 is MNHEY, CDR2 SVGAGI. DNA for the CDR3: TGTGCCAGCAGCGTTCTAGCGGGGGTCCAAGAGACCCAGTACTTC. It codes for CASSVLAGVQETQYF.

The rearrangement links TRBV30 to TRBJ1-1; D is perhaps TRBD1 (5 bases). V dropped 0 bases and J dropped 6 bases, with 23 bases sitting between them. Germline V lookup: CDR1 GTSNPN, CDR2 SVGIG (reference sequence). The CDR3 covers 17 residues. The CDR3 DNA reads as TGTGCCTGGAGTGTACGGAGGGTTGGGGCGACAACGTCTGAAGCTTTCTTT. Translating gives CAWSVRRVGATTSEAFF.

This CDR3 is CSVDVLGTGELFF. The CDR3 DNA follows: TGCAGCGTCGATGTCTTGGGGACCGGGGAGCTGTTTTTT. This rearrangement joins TRBV29-1 to TRBJ2-2; D remains ambiguous. CDR1 and CDR2 from the germline V gene are SQVTM and ANQGSEA. CDR3 length equals 13 residues. Trimming stripped 6 bases from V and 5 bases from J, with 13 bases between.